A selection of T cell receptor beta chains follows, all from one sample in a study of T cells after yellow fever vaccination. TCRdb independently ran MiXCR on the 5' RACE reads; one entry per CDR3 protein. The data show 250,000 or so distinct CDR3 sequences, about 3.5% seen once. The specimen was PBMCs, collected 15 days after the yellow fever booster vaccination. Receptors were obtained from a man aged 18 to 30 who received the YFV17D yellow fever vaccine. CDR3s include the opening cysteine and the closing phenylalanine or tryptophan. D genes are given only for firm matches.

v_call	d_call	j_call	cdr3_aa
TRBV4-3	NA	TRBJ1-1	CASSQGGGQLNTEAFF
TRBV5-1	TRBD1	TRBJ1-2	CASSLSGGDFNYGYTF
TRBV27	NA	TRBJ1-2	CASSLDARLGYGYTF
TRBV2	NA	TRBJ2-1	CASSSSDVGQFF
TRBV7-3	NA	TRBJ1-1	CASSYPTGHRVNTEAFF
TRBV20-1	TRBD1	TRBJ1-5	CSASRTGLIRNQPQHF
TRBV4-3	NA	TRBJ2-6	CASSQDGAGGGSGANVLTF
TRBV5-1	NA	TRBJ2-2	CASSLGLSRSNTGELFF
TRBV12-3/TRBV12-4	NA	TRBJ2-2	CASSRVARGAHTGELFF
TRBV12-3/TRBV12-4	TRBD1	TRBJ2-2	CASSAGTGVAGELFF
TRBV14	TRBD2	TRBJ2-3	CASSQDNLAGRTDTQYF
TRBV2	NA	TRBJ1-1	CASRTSAATEAFF
TRBV29-1	TRBD1	TRBJ2-5	CSYRGLETQYF
TRBV12-3/TRBV12-4	NA	TRBJ2-5	CASNLAYKETQYF
TRBV4-1	NA	TRBJ1-3	CASSQRGGGNTIYF
TRBV29-1	TRBD1	TRBJ1-1	CSAETGVNTEAFF
TRBV19	NA	TRBJ1-2	CASSPRQYYGYTF
TRBV7-2	NA	TRBJ2-3	CASSSGLGRDTQYF
TRBV20-1	NA	TRBJ1-2	CSARYQTQNYGYTF
TRBV7-6	NA	TRBJ1-4	CASSPKGGWGEKLFF
TRBV5-1	NA	TRBJ1-1	CASSLVGPMNTEAFF
TRBV5-1	TRBD2	TRBJ2-2	CASSQPGLAGGLVGELFF